Shown below are 20 T cell receptor beta chains from a single sample sequenced in a study of T cells in localized non-small cell lung cancer. The data were produced by immunoSEQ multiplex PCR, yet TCRdb's version contains in-frame clones alone and is incomplete. The sample lists a few thousand clones, around 28% occurring once. This sample comprised lung tumor tissue, obtained before any cancer treatment. These receptors were taken from a man aged 35-75 years with stage III squamous cell lung carcinoma.

V is TRBV6-8 and J is TRBJ2-7, with D possibly being TRBD1 or TRBD2 (6 bases each). The germline V gene encodes CDR1 MNHGY and CDR2 SAAAGT. V was pared by 5 bases and J by 2 bases, with 19 bases between. CDR3 length: 16 amino acids. As DNA, the CDR3 is TGTGCCAGCAGTCGCGGCGAAGGGGGGAACGCCTACGAGCAGTACGTC. Translation: CASSRGEGGNAYEQYV.

This clone was recorded once. The CDR3 nucleotides are TGTGCCAGCAGTTTCGCCAGGGGAGCGTCGAACACCATATATTTT. Translated, it gives CASSFARGASNTIYF. The V call is TRBV28, the J call TRBJ1-3; D may be TRBD1 (6 bases). Germline CDR1 and CDR2: MDHEN and SYDVKM. The CDR3 is 15 residues long. V was cut by 3 bases and J by 7 bases, with 16 bases left in between.

CDR3 sequence (DNA): TGCGCCAGCAGTGAGCAGGATGGGATCCTGAGTAATGAGCAGTTCTTC. It encodes CASSEQDGILSNEQFF. The rearrangement links TRBV10-2 to TRBJ2-1; D is undetermined. Germline CDR1 reads WSHSY; CDR2 reads SAAADI. The CDR3 loop spans 16 amino acids. V was pared by 2 bases and J by 7 bases, with 18 bases between.

In this sample, this clone is medium-sized. The chain recombines TRBV11-3 with TRBJ2-1, with TRBD2 matching over 9 bases. CDR3 length equals 15 residues. Germline trimming cut 3 bases from V and 7 bases from J; bases unmatched to any gene: 7. The V gene's germline CDR1 is SGHNT and CDR2 YENEEA. The CDR3 sequence: CASSFLGSGRNEQFF. The CDR3 coding sequence is TGTGCCAGCAGCTTTCTAGGTAGCGGGAGAAATGAGCAGTTCTTC.

DNA of the CDR3: TGTGCCAGCAGTGGCGGGACCGTCCCCTCCTACGAGCAGTACTTC. Its protein is CASSGGTVPSYEQYF. This chain uses TRBV6-8 with TRBJ2-7, with a possible D match to TRBD2 (6 bases). The CDR3 covers 15 residues. CDR1 and CDR2 from the germline V gene are MNHGY and SAAAGT. The V end lost 5 bases, the J end lost 0 bases, and 14 bases lay between the germline ends.

The sample holds a few counts of this clone. The V gene is TRBV11-3, the J gene TRBJ2-3; tentative D call: TRBD2 (6 bases). This CDR3 is 16 amino acids long. V was cut by 2 bases and J by 1 base, with 13 bases left in between. CDR1 is SGHNT and CDR2 is YENEEA in the germline V gene. For the CDR3, the DNA is TGTGCCAGCAGCTTACGTCGAGTAGCGGGCACAGATACGCAGTATTTT. Encoded protein: CASSLRRVAGTDTQYF.

The chain joins TRBV19 to TRBJ1-2; D is unresolved. In germline, CDR1 is LNHDA, CDR2 SQIVND (reference sequence). V dropped 3 bases and J dropped 4 bases, with 9 bases sitting between them. CDR3 length: 13 residues. The CDR3 nucleotides are TGTGCCAGTAGTATTCGAGGCATCTATGGCTACACCTTC. Translating it yields CASSIRGIYGYTF.

This chain links TRBV11-3 with TRBJ2-1; the D is unclear. The CDR3 consists of 14 residues. In germline, CDR1 is SGHNT, CDR2 YENEEA. V was pared by 2 bases and J by 4 bases, with 9 bases between. The chain's CDR3 is CASSLFRRYNEQFF. CDR3 coding DNA: TGTGCCAGCAGCTTATTTCGCAGATACAATGAGCAGTTCTTC.

The rearrangement uses TRBV18 and TRBJ1-4; D remains unclear. This CDR3 is built from 14 residues. V lost 2 bases and J lost 3, with 7 bases in between. Germline values: CDR1 KGHSH, CDR2 LQKENI. CDR3 loop: CASSPSGANEKLFF. Written as DNA, the CDR3 is TGTGCCAGCTCACCATCCGGGGCTAATGAAAAACTGTTTTTT.

The sample holds a few counts of this clone. The chain has TRBV28 and TRBJ1-1; D is unresolved. The CDR3 runs to 12 residues. The germline V and J ends were trimmed by 6 bases and 3 bases, with 8 bases remaining between them. Germline V gene data show CDR1 as MDHEN and CDR2 as SYDVKM. CDR3 sequence reads: CASSEGDTEAFF. DNA of the CDR3: TGTGCCAGCAGCGAGGGAGACACTGAAGCTTTCTTT.

There are a few counts of this clone. This sequence joins TRBV12-2 and TRBJ2-5; TRBD1, the table's D call, was not compared with the DNA. TRBV12-2 counts as a pseudogene. CDR3 length: 14 residues. The CDR3 DNA reads TGTGCCACTACGCCCCAGGGGCCAGAAGAGACCCAGTACTTC. It codes for CATTPQGPEETQYF.

This clone has a handful of counts. The chain has TRBV6-8 and TRBJ1-6; weak D call: TRBD1 (5 bases). The CDR3 runs to 16 residues. The V end lost 8 bases, the J end lost 1 base, and 15 bases lay between the germline ends. Germline V lookup: CDR1 MNHGY, CDR2 SAAAGT. The DNA of the CDR3 is TGTGCCAGCCGGGGGGGGTCATCATCCTATAATTCACCCCTCCACTTT. This codes for CASRGGSSSYNSPLHF.

This clone was found a few times. The CDR3 spells CSVLTGVNTEAFF. The CDR3 DNA sequence: TGCAGCGTCCTGACAGGGGTGAACACTGAAGCTTTCTTT. This chain connects TRBV29-1 to TRBJ1-1; 8 nucleotides match TRBD1. V shed 6 bases, J shed 0 bases, and the junction held 3 bases outside the gene matches. The CDR3 consists of 13 residues. The germline CDR1 and CDR2 sequences are SQVTM and ANQGSEA.

This clone was observed a handful of times. The chain links TRBV10-3 to TRBJ2-1; D might be TRBD1 or TRBD2, each matching 6 bases. Trimming took 6 bases from V and 6 from J, leaving 12 bases between them. The CDR3 spans 13 residues. CDR1 is ENHRY and CDR2 is SYGVKD in the germline V gene. This CDR3 reads CAIRPGGPNEQFF. CDR3 sequence (DNA): TGTGCCATCAGGCCCGGGGGCCCCAATGAGCAGTTCTTC.

This rearrangement joins TRBV18 to TRBJ1-2, with a possible D match to TRBD1 (5 bases). Trimming removed 0 bases from V and 2 bases from J, with 10 bases in between. Germline V gives CDR1 KGHSH, CDR2 LQKENI. The length of the CDR3 is 15 residues. In DNA, the CDR3 is TGTGCCAGCTCACCACCCCAGGGTGGGAACTATGGCTACACCTTC. Its translation: CASSPPQGGNYGYTF.

J is TRBJ2-1 and V is TRBV6-8, with TRBD1 identical over 7 bases. This CDR3 comprises 17 residues. V lost 1 base to trimming and J lost 10 bases; unmatched junction nucleotides: 16. Germline values: CDR1 MNHGY, CDR2 SAAAGT. DNA for the CDR3: TGTGCCAGCAGTTACTTGTACAGGGGTCGCGGTATAAGGGAGCAGTTCTTC. Its translation: CASSYLYRGRGIREQFF.

This clone came up a few times. The chain combines TRBV28 with TRBJ1-5; TRBD1 is a possible D gene (5 bases). The CDR3 is 16 residues long. Germline V gives CDR1 MDHEN, CDR2 SYDVKM. Trimming shortened V by 4 bases and J by 1 base, and 14 bases separated the two germline ends. The CDR3 spells CASSSGSRGSNQPQHF. The DNA of the CDR3 is TGTGCCAGCAGTTCGGGGAGTCGGGGGAGCAATCAGCCCCAGCATTTT.

This chain uses TRBV14 with TRBJ1-1; D is unresolved. Germline lookup yields CDR1 SGHDN and CDR2 FVKESK. Trimming cost V 0 bases and J 0 bases, with 2 bases left between them. The CDR3 sequence is 13 residues long. The DNA for the CDR3 is TGTGCCAGCAGCCAAGACCTGAACACTGAAGCTTTCTTT. Protein product: CASSQDLNTEAFF.

This chain links TRBV30 with TRBJ2-2; D is uncertain. The CDR3 loop spans 13 amino acids. The V gene lost 0 bases and the J gene lost 4 bases, with 6 bases spanning the gap. Germline V CDR1 and CDR2: GTSNPN, SVGIG (reference sequence). Here the CDR3 reads CAWSVLTTGELFF. In DNA, the CDR3 is TGTGCCTGGAGTGTACTAACCACCGGGGAGCTGTTTTTT.

DNA for the CDR3: TGTGCCAGCATCCCCAGGGGGGGGACAGTCTATGGCTACACCTTC. Its protein is CASIPRGGTVYGYTF. The V call is TRBV11-3, the J call TRBJ1-2; TRBD1 matches 7 bases. CDR1 is SGHNT, CDR2 YENEEA, per germline. V was clipped by 7 bases and J by 4 bases; unmatched bases: 12. This CDR3 has 15 amino acids. The whole variable domain, filled in from reference TRBV11-3 and TRBJ1-2, reads EAGVVQSPRYKIIEKKQPVAFWCNPISGHNTLYWYLQNLGQGPELLIRYENEEAVDDSQLPKDRFSAERLKGVDSTLKIQPAELGDSAVYLCASIPRGGTVYGYTFGSGTRLTVV.